These 19 T cell receptor beta chains originate from one sample sequenced in a study of T cell repertoires in cytomegalovirus infection (dated by TCRdb to the late 2010s). The sequencer was an Illumina HiSeq 1500. The raw public data were reprocessed by TCRdb itself: fastp quality trimming at Q25, MiXCR clonotype calling, in-frame beta chains only. One record per CDR3 amino acid sequence lists the most common genes and DNA. The sample includes under 250,000 distinct CDR3 sequences, with 12% observed a single time. In total, the top ten clones hold 1.5% to 2% of the sample. The specimen sequenced was PBMCs. The origin of the receptors is a human donor in good health (CMV status not recorded). Some clones in this sample may be carry-over from other donors' samples.

This clonotype was detected a few times. The chain carries TRBV19 and TRBJ2-4, with D tentatively TRBD1 (6 bases). Germline CDR1 reads LNHDA; CDR2 reads SQIVND (reference sequence). The ends were cut back, 6 bases at V and 8 bases at J, with 17 bases in the middle. CDR3 length equals 14 residues. This CDR3 is CASSATDSRDIQYF. The CDR3 DNA follows: TGTGCCAGTAGCGCTACGGACAGTCGAGACATTCAGTACTTC.

The chain links TRBV28 to TRBJ1-1, with TRBD1 matching over 9 bases. The CDR3 length is 13 residues. Trimming at V came to 7 bases and at J to 7 bases, leaving 7 bases not matched to a gene. CDR1 is MDHEN, CDR2 SYDVKM, per germline. The CDR3 DNA reads TGTGCCAGCACCGCACAGGGGGCTCTTGAAGCTTTCTTT. Its protein product is CASTAQGALEAFF.

The J gene is TRBJ2-7, the V gene TRBV18; D ambiguous. The ends were cut back, 4 bases at V and 0 bases at J, with 13 bases in the middle. In germline, CDR1 is KGHSH, CDR2 LQKENI. This CDR3 comprises 15 residues. CDR3: CASSRLGRSSYEQYF. The CDR3 DNA is TGTGCCAGCTCACGTCTCGGACGGAGCTCCTACGAGCAGTACTTC.

V gene TRBV28 combines with J gene TRBJ1-2, with D unresolved. Deletions cut 6 bases from V and 2 bases from J, with 7 bases between. In germline, CDR1 is MDHEN, CDR2 SYDVKM. The CDR3 is made up of 12 amino acids. CDR3 coding DNA: TGTGCCAGCAGACTAGTGAACTATGGCTACACCTTC. It translates to CASRLVNYGYTF.

This rearrangement joins TRBV5-4 to TRBJ2-1; no clear D gene. V gave up 0 bases and J gave up 5 bases, with 6 bases separating them. Per germline, CDR1 SGHNT and CDR2 YYREEE (reference sequence). The CDR3 contains 13 residues. In nucleotides, the CDR3 is TGTGCCAGCAGCTTGGAAAGAAACAATGAGCAGTTCTTC. Encoded protein: CASSLERNNEQFF.

The chain is built from TRBV7-9 and TRBJ2-7; 8 bases map to TRBD1. This CDR3 spans 14 amino acids. V shed 8 bases and J 9 bases; nucleotides not matched to a gene: 15. Germline V gene data show CDR1 as SEHNR and CDR2 as FQNEAQ (reference sequence). The DNA of the CDR3 is TGTGCCAGCGCCACCCCCGGGACAGGCTCGCGGCAGTACTTC. Encoded protein: CASATPGTGSRQYF.

This clonotype was seen a handful of times. The gene calls are TRBV11-2 and TRBJ2-1; D tentatively fits TRBD1 or TRBD2 (5 bases each). The germline V gene has CDR1 SGHAT and CDR2 FQNNGV. Between the trimmed V and J ends, which lost 5 bases and 7 bases, there was a span of 18 bases. CDR3 length: 15 amino acids. The DNA for the CDR3 is TGTGCCAGCAGCCCGGGACGAACCATTGTGAATGAGCAGTTCTTC. Encoded protein: CASSPGRTIVNEQFF.

The sample holds a few counts of this clonotype. The genes are TRBV20-1 and TRBJ1-6; 10 positions match TRBD1. In germline, CDR1 is DFQATT, CDR2 SNEGSKA (reference sequence). CDR3 size: 14 residues. With 4 bases clipped from V and 6 bases from J, the junction kept 3 bases outside the gene matches. The CDR3 loop is CSATGQGGNSPLHF. CDR3 DNA: TGCAGTGCTACTGGACAGGGGGGTAATTCACCCCTCCACTTT.

The CDR3 region has the DNA TGTGCCAGTAGTAGGACCTTTCAAACAGATACGCAGTATTTT. Amino acids: CASSRTFQTDTQYF. The V and J genes are TRBV19 and TRBJ2-3; D gene unclear. With 4 bases removed from V and 3 bases from J, the gap between germline ends came to 11 bases. The CDR3 runs 14 residues. The germline CDR1 and CDR2 sequences are LNHDA and SQIVND (reference sequence).

A few counts support this clonotype. V and J are TRBV20-1 and TRBJ2-1; D possibly corresponds to TRBD2 (6 bases). Trimming removed 1 base from V and 7 bases from J, with 11 bases in between. CDR1 DFQATT and CDR2 SNEGSKA come from the germline V gene (reference sequence). The CDR3 extends over 13 amino acids. CDR3: CSARVGSNNEQFF. In DNA form, the CDR3 reads TGCAGTGCTAGAGTCGGGAGTAATAATGAGCAGTTCTTC.

At least ten counts were recorded for this clonotype. V usage is TRBV10-3 and J usage is TRBJ2-1; no clear D. Trimming removed 7 bases from V and 0 bases from J, with 10 bases in between. Germline loops: CDR1 ENHRY, CDR2 SYGVKD. This CDR3 is 14 amino acids long. The CDR3 sequence: CAINDPSSYNEQFF. The CDR3 bases are TGTGCCATCAACGACCCCAGCTCCTACAATGAGCAGTTCTTC.

The chain uses TRBV28 and TRBJ1-5; no clear D. Germline CDR1 is MDHEN and CDR2 is SYDVKM. The ends were cut back, 1 base at V and 5 bases at J, with 3 bases in the middle. The CDR3 totals 12 residues. The chain's CDR3 is CASSLFDQPQHF. The CDR3 region has the DNA TGTGCCAGCAGTTTATTTGATCAGCCCCAGCATTTT.

Concerning this clonotype: It may be a read error: a sequence one base away is much more abundant. The final CDR3 position lacks the conserved phenylalanine or tryptophan, pointing to a likely read error. The CDR3 coding sequence is TGTGCCAGCAGCCGCAGGGACGGGTATGGCTACACCGTC. Translated: CASSRRDGYGYTV. The chain has TRBV7-2 and TRBJ1-2; maybe TRBD1 (5 bases). The CDR3 runs to 13 residues. V shed 5 bases and J shed 5 bases, with 12 bases lying between them. CDR1 is SGHTA, CDR2 FQGNSA, per germline.

This clonotype was recorded at least ten times. The rearrangement uses TRBV7-2 and TRBJ2-3, with unresolved D. The CDR3 covers 13 residues. Trimming pared 2 bases from V and 5 bases from J, leaving 8 bases between. Germline V gene sequence: CDR1 SGHTA, CDR2 FQGNSA. CDR3 sequence: CASSLSYRDTQYF. The CDR3 region has the DNA TGTGCCAGCAGCTTAAGTTATAGAGATACGCAGTATTTT.

This chain joins TRBV14 and TRBJ1-6; D is uncertain. This CDR3 is built from 14 residues. Trimming took 0 bases from V and 7 from J, leaving 7 bases between them. Per germline, CDR1 SGHDN and CDR2 FVKESK. The CDR3 here is CASSQEFPNSPLHF. The CDR3 DNA is TGTGCCAGCAGCCAAGAATTCCCAAATTCACCCCTCCACTTT.

This clonotype was seen a handful of times. The V call is TRBV6-6, the J call TRBJ2-5; D possibly corresponds to TRBD2 (6 bases). V was pared by 7 bases and J by 4 bases, with 19 bases between. CDR3 length: 15 residues. The germline V gene encodes CDR1 MNHNY and CDR2 SVGAGI (reference sequence). CDR3 DNA sequence: TGTGCCAGCAAGACCTTCATGGGGGGAGGAGAGACCCAGTACTTC. This encodes CASKTFMGGGETQYF.

This clonotype was counted at least ten times. This chain joins TRBV28 and TRBJ2-7; D tentatively reads TRBD1 or TRBD2 (6 bases each). The CDR3 loop spans 15 amino acids. Germline V gene data show CDR1 as MDHEN and CDR2 as SYDVKM. Trimming cost V 5 bases and J 3 bases, with 17 bases left between them. The CDR3 DNA reads TGTGCCAGCAGTCTAGGGGGGACCCTTGGCTACGAGCAGTACTTC. It specifies CASSLGGTLGYEQYF. The whole variable domain, filled in from reference TRBV28 and TRBJ2-7, reads DVKVTQSSRYLVKRTGEKVFLECVQDMDHENMFWYRQDPGLGLRLIYFSYDVKMKEKGDIPEGYSVSREKKERFSLILESASTNQTSMYLCASSLGGTLGYEQYFGPGTRLTVT.

The chain is built from TRBV30 and TRBJ2-3; D gene unclear. The CDR3 length is 13 residues. Trimming took 0 bases from V and 3 from J, leaving 7 bases between them. Germline CDR1 reads GTSNPN; CDR2 reads SVGIG (reference sequence). CDR3 amino acids: CAWSVSATDTQYF. The CDR3 DNA is TGTGCCTGGAGTGTATCCGCAACAGATACGCAGTATTTT.

This clonotype was counted only a few times. The V gene is TRBV10-3, the J gene TRBJ1-5; D is possibly TRBD1 (5 bases). CDR3 length: 13 residues. Germline V gene data show CDR1 as ENHRY and CDR2 as SYGVKD. With 6 bases removed from V and 0 bases from J, the gap between germline ends came to 6 bases. The CDR3 sequence: CAISDSSNQPQHF. CDR3 DNA: TGTGCCATCAGCGACAGTAGCAATCAGCCCCAGCATTTT.